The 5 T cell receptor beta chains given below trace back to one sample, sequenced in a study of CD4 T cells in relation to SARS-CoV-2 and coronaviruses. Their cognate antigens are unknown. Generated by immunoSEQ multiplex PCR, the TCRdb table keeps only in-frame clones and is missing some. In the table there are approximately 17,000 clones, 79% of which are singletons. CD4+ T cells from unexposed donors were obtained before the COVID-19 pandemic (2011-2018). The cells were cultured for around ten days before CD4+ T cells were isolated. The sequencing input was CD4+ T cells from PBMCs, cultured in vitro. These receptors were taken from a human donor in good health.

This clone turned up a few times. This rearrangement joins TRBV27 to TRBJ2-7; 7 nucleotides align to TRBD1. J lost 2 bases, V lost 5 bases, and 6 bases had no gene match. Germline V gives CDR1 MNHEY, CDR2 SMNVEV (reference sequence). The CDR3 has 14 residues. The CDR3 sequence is CASSVRGGPYEQYF. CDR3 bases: TGTGCCAGCAGTGTCCGAGGGGGCCCCTACGAGCAGTACTTC.

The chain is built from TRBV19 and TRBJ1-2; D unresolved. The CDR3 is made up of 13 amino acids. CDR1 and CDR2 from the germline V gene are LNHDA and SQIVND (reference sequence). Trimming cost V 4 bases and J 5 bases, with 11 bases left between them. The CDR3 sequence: CASSNTEQYGYTF. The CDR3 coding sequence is TGTGCCAGTAGTAATACTGAGCAGTATGGCTACACCTTC.

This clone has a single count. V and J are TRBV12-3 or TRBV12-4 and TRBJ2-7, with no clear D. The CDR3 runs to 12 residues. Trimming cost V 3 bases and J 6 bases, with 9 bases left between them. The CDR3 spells CASSLGWGEQYF. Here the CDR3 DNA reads TGTGCCAGCAGTTTGGGTTGGGGCGAGCAGTACTTC.

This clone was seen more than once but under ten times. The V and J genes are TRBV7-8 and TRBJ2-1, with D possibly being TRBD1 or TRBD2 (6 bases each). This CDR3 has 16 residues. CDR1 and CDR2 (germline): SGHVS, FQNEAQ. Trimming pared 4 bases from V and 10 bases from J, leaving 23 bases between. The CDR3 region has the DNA TGTGCCAGCAGCTACGGCCCGTCGGGGGCGCTTTCCGAGCAGTTCTTC. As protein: CASSYGPSGALSEQFF.

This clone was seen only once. The CDR3, as DNA: TGTGCCAGCAGTGAGCTAACACCGAACACCGGGGAGCTGTTTTTT. This codes for CASSELTPNTGELFF. The genes are TRBV2 and TRBJ2-2; D unclear. The V gene lost 3 bases and the J gene lost 0 bases, with 8 bases spanning the gap. CDR3 length equals 15 residues. Looked up from germline, CDR1 is SNHLY and CDR2 is FYNNEI.